The clone carrying this T cell receptor (beta chain) has a single count. Its antigen is unknown. Germline assignment: CDR1 SGDLS and CDR2 YYNGEE. The V end was cut by 0 bases, the J end by 4 bases, with 5 bases between. The CDR3 sequence is 13 residues long. This sample is drawn from a study of T cell responses to AZD1222 COVID-19 vaccine. General observations from the study: In a largely white British group with more females than males, clonal diversity was possibly underestimated. CD4 TCRs associated with vaccination spanned spike, dominating at 160-218 and 743-854.

Here immunoSEQ multiplex PCR was the method, and the copy in TCRdb shows in-frame clones only, minus some. The sample records under 110,000 clones, 90% being singletons. The sequenced sample was peripheral blood, obtained on day 0 of AZD1222 vaccination. The rearrangement joins TRBV9 to TRBJ1-3; D is unclear. The origin of this receptor is an adult in good health. CDR3 bases: TGTGCCAGCAGCGTAGGAGAAGGAAACACCATATATTTT. Encoded protein: CASSVGEGNTIYF.